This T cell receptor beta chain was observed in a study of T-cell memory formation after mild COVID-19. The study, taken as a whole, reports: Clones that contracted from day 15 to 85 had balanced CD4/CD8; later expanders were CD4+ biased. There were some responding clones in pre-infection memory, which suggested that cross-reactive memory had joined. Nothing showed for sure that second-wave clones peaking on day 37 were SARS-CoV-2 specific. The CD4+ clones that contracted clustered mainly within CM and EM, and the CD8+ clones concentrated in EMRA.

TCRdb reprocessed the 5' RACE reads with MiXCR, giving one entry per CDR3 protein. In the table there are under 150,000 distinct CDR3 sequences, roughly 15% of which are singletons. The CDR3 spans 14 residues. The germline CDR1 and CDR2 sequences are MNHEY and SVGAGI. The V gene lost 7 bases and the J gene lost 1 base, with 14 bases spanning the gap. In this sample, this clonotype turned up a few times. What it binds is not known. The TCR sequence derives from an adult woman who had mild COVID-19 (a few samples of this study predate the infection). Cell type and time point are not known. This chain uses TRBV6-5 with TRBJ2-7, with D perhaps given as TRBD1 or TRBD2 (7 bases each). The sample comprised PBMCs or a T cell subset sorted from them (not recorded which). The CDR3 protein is CASTHRGGSYEQYF. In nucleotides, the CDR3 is TGTGCCAGCACCCACAGGGGAGGGTCCTACGAGCAGTACTTC.